One sample yielded the 9 T cell receptor beta chains listed below, sequenced in a study of blood T cell repertoires in COVID-19. Clones were sequenced by immunoSEQ multiplex PCR, and TCRdb holds only the in-frame ones, with some missing. Of tens of thousands of clones in the sample, approximately 87% were seen once. Source material: peripheral blood. The receptors derive from a human donor in a cohort sampled during active COVID-19.

The chain couples TRBV12-1 to TRBJ1-2; TRBD1 was called by the table and not checked on the DNA. TRBV12-1 has pseudogene status. This CDR3 comprises 13 residues. The DNA of the CDR3 is TGTGCCAGCAGAAACCGACAGGGATCTGGCTACACCTTC. Translated: CASRNRQGSGYTF.

The chain has TRBV2 and TRBJ2-6; 9 bases are a match to TRBD1. V gave up 6 bases and J gave up 3 bases; unmatched junction bases: 6. This CDR3 is 16 amino acids long. Germline CDR1 SNHLY, CDR2 FYNNEI. The CDR3 protein is CASSETGGGGANVLTF. In nucleotides, the CDR3 is TGTGCCAGCAGCGAGACAGGGGGTGGTGGGGCCAACGTCCTGACTTTC.

The chain employs TRBV27 and TRBJ2-7; 9 bases line up with TRBD2. Trimming cost V 2 bases and J 2 bases; bases outside gene matches: 4. Germline loops: CDR1 MNHEY, CDR2 SMNVEV (reference sequence). CDR3 length: 15 amino acids. CDR3 DNA sequence: TGTGCCAGCAGTTTAGGGGGCGGGGGGGCCTACGAGCAGTACTTC. Protein: CASSLGGGGAYEQYF.

CDR3 sequence reads: CASRPRGAGGNTIYF. For the CDR3, the DNA is TGTGCCAGCAGGCCCCGGGGGGCCGGTGGAAACACCATATATTTT. This chain links TRBV5-6 with TRBJ1-3, with a tentative D call TRBD1 (6 bases). Trimming pared 5 bases from V and 3 bases from J, leaving 15 bases between. The CDR3 spans 15 residues. The germline gives CDR1 SGHDT, CDR2 YYEEEE.

The rearrangement uses TRBV5-1 and TRBJ1-2; D gene unclear. Trimming shortened V by 1 base and J by 4 bases, and 14 bases separated the two germline ends. The CDR3 is 15 amino acids. Germline V gives CDR1 SGHRS, CDR2 YFSETQ. In DNA form, the CDR3 reads TGCGCCAGCAGCTTGAGCGGCTCCCCGGTCTATGGCTACACCTTC. Residues: CASSLSGSPVYGYTF.

The chain joins TRBV21-1 to TRBJ2-5; the table's TRBD2 call for D was not verified on the DNA. TRBV21-1 is tagged as a pseudogene. This CDR3 region has 20 residues. This chain's CDR3 is CASSKEAGQGGSRYRETQYF. CDR3 nucleotides: TGTGCCAGCAGCAAAGAGGCCGGTCAGGGAGGGAGTAGATATAGAGAGACCCAGTACTTC.

This clone has a handful of counts. V is TRBV7-9 and J is TRBJ2-1; 7 bases map to TRBD1. This CDR3 contains 14 residues. V dropped 5 bases and J dropped 8; count of bases not matched to a gene: 9. CDR1 is SEHNR and CDR2 is FQNEAQ in the germline V gene (reference sequence). CDR3 sequence reads: CASSPDRVFDEQFF. As DNA, the CDR3 is TGTGCCAGCAGCCCCGACAGGGTTTTCGATGAGCAGTTCTTC.

The J gene is TRBJ2-3, the V gene TRBV5-1, with TRBD2 identical over 7 bases. CDR3 size: 16 residues. V dropped 4 bases and J dropped 0; count of bases not matched to a gene: 8. Germline-derived CDR1 and CDR2 are SGHRS and YFSETQ. CDR3 nucleotide sequence: TGCGCCAGCAGCCCCTCGGGCGGGAGTAGCACAGATACGCAGTATTTT. This codes for CASSPSGGSSTDTQYF.

Regarding this clone: Other DNA sequences in this sample translate to the same CDR3. V gene TRBV7-9 combines with J gene TRBJ2-5, with D maybe TRBD1 (6 bases). The germline gives CDR1 SEHNR, CDR2 FQNEAQ (reference sequence). This CDR3 has 13 residues. V lost 2 bases and J lost 4, with 8 bases in between. DNA for the CDR3: TGTGCCAGCAGCTTACAGGGGACAGAGACCCAGTACTTC. Protein product: CASSLQGTETQYF. Full variable domain (rest looked up from reference TRBV7-9 and TRBJ2-5): DTGVSQNPRHKITKRGQNVTFRCDPISEHNRLYWYRQTLGQGPEFLTYFQNEAQLEKSRLLSDRFSAERPKGSFSTLEIQRTEQGDSAMYLCASSLQGTETQYFGPGTRLLVL.